The 14 T cell receptor beta chains given below trace back to one sample, sequenced in a study of T cell changes during pregnancy in multiple sclerosis. Only in-frame clones appear in the TCRdb table, and some are missing; sequencing was by immunoSEQ multiplex PCR. The table lists 50,000 or so clones, approximately 90% of them singletons. Here the sequenced sample was CD4+ T cells from peripheral blood mononuclear cells, taken before pregnancy. The source is a female donor with multiple sclerosis, enrolled in a pregnancy study.

The chain recombines TRBV28 with TRBJ2-1; D gene unclear. This CDR3 has 13 amino acids. Trimming removed 6 bases from V and 8 bases from J, with 14 bases in between. CDR1 is MDHEN, CDR2 SYDVKM, per germline. This CDR3 reads CASRVYPSDEQFF. CDR3 in DNA: TGTGCCAGCAGAGTATATCCGAGCGATGAGCAGTTCTTC.

The chain recombines TRBV5-1 with TRBJ1-4, with D possibly being TRBD1 (6 bases). The CDR3 is 14 residues long. The V end lost 4 bases, the J end lost 5 bases, and 12 bases lay between the germline ends. CDR1 and CDR2 (germline): SGHRS, YFSETQ. The chain's CDR3 is CASSVDSRNEKLFF. The CDR3 bases are TGCGCCAGCAGCGTGGACAGCAGAAATGAAAAACTGTTTTTT.

This rearrangement joins TRBV29-1 to TRBJ2-2, with no clear D. V was pared by 3 bases and J by 0 bases, with 17 bases between. The CDR3 has 17 amino acids. The germline V gene encodes CDR1 SQVTM and CDR2 ANQGSEA. The CDR3 DNA reads as TGCAGCGTTGATAACCCCCGGAGATCCTCGAACACCGGGGAGCTGTTTTTT. Translated, it gives CSVDNPRRSSNTGELFF.

The genes are TRBV9 and TRBJ2-4, with 9 bases matching TRBD1. CDR1 is SGDLS, CDR2 YYNGEE, per germline. Germline trimming cut 2 bases from V and 0 bases from J; bases unmatched to any gene: 3. This CDR3 region has 16 residues. The CDR3 region is CASSVGQGVAKNIQYF. CDR3 bases: TGTGCCAGCAGCGTGGGACAGGGAGTAGCCAAAAACATTCAGTACTTC.

The rearrangement joins TRBV2 to TRBJ1-5; 7 nucleotides line up with TRBD1. The CDR3 loop spans 15 amino acids. The V and J ends lost 4 bases and 9 bases, in that order; junction bases with no gene match: 12. CDR1 SNHLY and CDR2 FYNNEI come from the germline V gene. CDR3 bases: TGTGCCAGCAGTGTTGGAGGGGGCTTGGGTTCGCCCCAGCATTTT. Translation gives CASSVGGGLGSPQHF.

This chain joins TRBV2 and TRBJ2-1, with 8 positions matching TRBD1. Germline V gene lookup returns CDR1 SNHLY and CDR2 FYNNEI. The CDR3 totals 15 residues. V lost 8 bases to trimming and J lost 8 bases; unmatched junction nucleotides: 14. CDR3 sequence reads: CASGLTLDRVDEQFF. DNA of the CDR3: TGTGCCAGCGGGTTGACCCTGGACAGGGTCGATGAGCAGTTCTTC.

To note about this clone: One end of the junction does not line up with germline, which may come from a read error. The chain recombines TRBV2 with TRBJ2-3; D unresolved. The CDR3 loop spans 16 amino acids. In germline, CDR1 is SNHLY, CDR2 FYNNEI. In nucleotides, the CDR3 is TGTGCCAGCAGGGAAGGTCCCAGAACGTACACAGATACGCAGTATTTT. Amino acids: CASREGPRTYTDTQYF.

V and J are TRBV6-1 and TRBJ1-2; D ambiguous. Trimming removed 6 bases from V and 8 bases from J, with 10 bases in between. CDR1 is MNHNS and CDR2 is SASEGT in the germline V gene. This CDR3 contains 11 residues. CDR3 DNA: TGTGCCAGCAGCCCCGTCTCCGGCTACACCTTC. This gives the protein CASSPVSGYTF.

This clone is medium-sized. The chain links TRBV2 to TRBJ2-7, with 8 bases fitting TRBD2. With V trimmed by 8 bases and J by 4 bases, 4 bases remained unmatched. The germline CDR1 and CDR2 sequences are SNHLY and FYNNEI. The CDR3 has 12 residues. CDR3 region: CASGTSRYEQYF. For the CDR3, the DNA is TGTGCCAGCGGGACTAGTCGGTACGAGCAGTACTTC.

This chain links TRBV27 with TRBJ1-1; a weak D match, TRBD1 (5 bases). CDR1 MNHEY and CDR2 SMNVEV come from the germline V gene (reference sequence). The V end was cut by 4 bases, the J end by 2 bases, with 11 bases between. The CDR3 totals 14 residues. The chain's CDR3 is CASSSQGDNTEAFF. As DNA, the CDR3 is TGTGCCAGCAGTTCCCAGGGCGACAACACTGAAGCTTTCTTT.

This chain links TRBV27 with TRBJ2-6; 10 bases fit TRBD1. The CDR3 has 17 residues. Germline CDR1 is MNHEY and CDR2 is SMNVEV (reference sequence). With V trimmed by 5 bases and J by 2 bases, 6 bases remained unmatched. The CDR3 bases are TGTGCCAGCAGTAAGACAGGGGGCGCTACTGGGGCCAACGTCCTGACTTTC. Translating gives CASSKTGGATGANVLTF.

V and J are TRBV7-2 and TRBJ2-7; 7 nucleotides align to TRBD2. The J segment lost 9 bases and the V segment lost 4 bases, leaving 12 bases of the junction unmatched. The CDR3 is 14 amino acids. The germline V gene has CDR1 SGHTA and CDR2 FQGNSA. CDR3 loop: CASSSTSVLRGQYF. In DNA form, the CDR3 reads TGTGCCAGCAGCTCCACTAGCGTCCTACGGGGGCAGTACTTC.

The V call is TRBV6-6, the J call TRBJ2-7; the D gene is possibly TRBD2 (7 bases). Trimming stripped 4 bases from V and 3 bases from J, with 16 bases between. The CDR3 covers 15 residues. Germline loops: CDR1 MNHNY, CDR2 SVGAGI (reference sequence). The CDR3 sequence: CASSSAGAPHYEQYF. The CDR3 coding sequence is TGTGCCAGCAGTTCCGCGGGGGCACCTCACTACGAGCAGTACTTC.

J is TRBJ2-7 and V is TRBV18, with a weak D call TRBD1 (6 bases). The CDR3 spans 14 residues. V was clipped by 3 bases and J by 0 bases, with 9 bases between them. Germline lookup yields CDR1 KGHSH and CDR2 LQKENI. As DNA, the CDR3 is TGTGCCAGCTCACCCCAGACAGGCTCCTACGAGCAGTACTTC. Translation gives CASSPQTGSYEQYF.